These 14 T cell receptor beta chains came from one sample sequenced in a study of CD8 T cells in Susac syndrome. Random hexamers served to reverse transcribe roughly 0.5 to 1 ug RNA. From the immunoSEQ multiplex PCR reads, TCRdb called clonotypes with MiXCR, one entry per CDR3 protein. The sample includes about 210,000 distinct CDR3 sequences, around 93% of them seen just once. Sequences were obtained from CD4+ T cells from PBMCs. The receptor set was obtained from a human donor with Susac syndrome.

The chain has TRBV5-4 and TRBJ1-4; D possibly corresponds to TRBD1 (6 bases). V shed 7 bases and J shed 8 bases, with 18 bases lying between them. CDR1 and CDR2 from the germline V gene are SGHNT and YYREEE (reference sequence). This CDR3 spans 14 amino acids. DNA of the CDR3: TGTGCCAGCGGGCCCCAGGGTGGGGGCGAAAAACTGTTTTTT. Amino acids: CASGPQGGGEKLFF.

CDR3 nucleotide sequence: TGTGCCAGCAGCCCACACAGGGGGCTGGACATTCAGTACTTC. Translation: CASSPHRGLDIQYF. The chain links TRBV12-3 or TRBV12-4 to TRBJ2-4; 9 bases match TRBD1. After removal of 6 bases from V and 8 bases from J, the junction contained 8 bases not matched to a gene. There are 14 residues in the CDR3.

This chain connects TRBV12-3 or TRBV12-4 to TRBJ1-1; the D is unclear. V dropped 6 bases and J dropped 1 base, with 12 bases sitting between them. The CDR3 is made up of 14 amino acids. In DNA form, the CDR3 reads TGTGCCAGCAGCCCAGCTCAGGAGAACACTGAAGCTTTCTTT. This gives the protein CASSPAQENTEAFF.

The chain carries TRBV28 and TRBJ1-1; 7 bases align to TRBD1. The V gene's germline CDR1 is MDHEN and CDR2 SYDVKM. CDR3 size: 17 residues. The V gene end was trimmed by 3 bases and the J gene end by 2 bases; junction bases not matched to a gene: 12. In nucleotides, the CDR3 is TGTGCCAGCAGTTTGGATCCAACCGGGACAGCAAACACTGAAGCTTTCTTT. It is translated as CASSLDPTGTANTEAFF.

This chain joins TRBV11-3 and TRBJ2-5; 9 positions agree with TRBD1. Trimming took 4 bases from V and 7 from J; bases not matched to a gene: 10. Germline V lookup: CDR1 SGHNT, CDR2 YENEEA. The CDR3 runs to 15 residues. In DNA, the CDR3 is TGTGCCAGCAGCTCCCGGACAGGGGCGCGGATGACCCAGTACTTC. Translating gives CASSSRTGARMTQYF.

The V call is TRBV7-8, the J call TRBJ2-3; 7 bases line up with TRBD1. Germline CDR1 and CDR2: SGHVS and FQNEAQ. The CDR3 runs to 17 residues. Germline trimming cut 7 bases from V and 3 bases from J; bases unmatched to any gene: 16. CDR3 residues: CASTSRPRGLGTDTQYF. The CDR3 DNA is TGTGCCAGCACCTCGAGACCTAGGGGGCTCGGAACAGATACGCAGTATTTT.

V gene TRBV30 combines with J gene TRBJ1-4; 8 nucleotides match TRBD1. The V gene end was trimmed by 2 bases and the J gene end by 11 bases; junction bases not matched to a gene: 7. The CDR3 sequence is 13 residues long. Germline CDR1 is GTSNPN and CDR2 is SVGIG (reference sequence). CDR3 amino acids: CAWSSYRGTKLFF. The CDR3, as DNA: TGTGCCTGGAGTTCCTACAGGGGGACCAAACTGTTTTTT.

This chain uses TRBV3-1 with TRBJ2-7; 8 positions agree with TRBD1. Germline trimming cut 4 bases from V and 5 bases from J; bases unmatched to any gene: 13. The CDR3 runs 16 residues. CDR1 LGHDT and CDR2 YNNKEL come from the germline V gene (reference sequence). CDR3 loop: CASSPFLTGGIHEQYF. CDR3 sequence (DNA): TGTGCCAGCAGCCCCTTTCTCACAGGGGGTATCCACGAGCAGTACTTC.

The chain has TRBV6-1 and TRBJ2-7; D possibly corresponds to TRBD1 (6 bases). The CDR3 has 13 amino acids. Trimming shortened V by 10 bases and J by 4 bases, and 17 bases separated the two germline ends. The germline gives CDR1 MNHNS, CDR2 SASEGT. The CDR3 DNA reads as TGTGCCATTTCCCAGGGGTTCCAGTACGAGCAGTACTTC. Translated, it gives CAISQGFQYEQYF.

This sequence joins TRBV5-1 and TRBJ2-2; 11 bases agree with TRBD2. CDR1 is SGHRS, CDR2 YFSETQ, per germline. V was clipped by 5 bases and J by 1 base; unmatched bases: 1. The CDR3 runs to 15 residues. The CDR3 loop reads CASRGTSGNTGELFF. The CDR3 DNA is TGCGCCAGCAGAGGGACTAGCGGGAACACCGGGGAGCTGTTTTTT.

The V gene is TRBV12-3 or TRBV12-4, the J gene TRBJ1-1; the match to TRBD1 covers 7 bases. The ends lost 1 base at V and 4 bases at J; junction bases unmatched: 3. CDR3 size: 14 residues. The CDR3 loop is CASSLEGAGTEAFF. As DNA, the CDR3 is TGTGCCAGCAGTTTAGAGGGGGCCGGCACTGAAGCTTTCTTT.

The rearrangement uses TRBV19 and TRBJ1-4; D remains ambiguous. CDR1 is LNHDA, CDR2 SQIVND, per germline (reference sequence). With 3 bases removed from V and 8 bases from J, the gap between germline ends came to 13 bases. The CDR3 has 14 amino acids. The CDR3 coding sequence is TGTGCCAGTAGTATTCGACGGCGAGGGGAAAAACTGTTTTTT. Its translation is CASSIRRRGEKLFF.

The chain employs TRBV20-1 and TRBJ2-4; 9 positions match TRBD2. The V gene's germline CDR1 is DFQATT and CDR2 SNEGSKA (reference sequence). V dropped 5 bases and J dropped 0; count of bases not matched to a gene: 5. The CDR3 is made up of 15 amino acids. The CDR3 bases are TGCAGTGCTTTACAGCGGGGGGTAGCCAAAAACATTCAGTACTTC. Protein product: CSALQRGVAKNIQYF.

This chain connects TRBV29-1 to TRBJ2-1, with TRBD2 matching over 11 bases. The CDR3 covers 14 residues. With 6 bases clipped from V and 6 bases from J, the junction kept 7 bases outside the gene matches. Per the germline V gene, CDR1 is SQVTM and CDR2 is ANQGSEA. Here the CDR3 reads CSVSTSGELNEQFF. The DNA for the CDR3 is TGCAGCGTCTCGACTAGCGGGGAACTCAATGAGCAGTTCTTC.